A single sample is the source of the 17 T cell receptor beta chains below, sequenced in a study of blood T cell repertoires in COVID-19. Using immunoSEQ multiplex PCR, the repertoire was profiled, and TCRdb retains in-frame clones only, with some absent. The sample includes 390,000 or so clones, 90% seen only once; the top ten take around 6.3%. The sample consisted of peripheral blood. The receptor set was obtained from a man younger than 30 with active or convalescent COVID-19.

This chain links TRBV24-1 with TRBJ2-4; 10 nucleotides agree with TRBD1. The length of the CDR3 is 16 residues. V lost 5 bases to trimming and J lost 3 bases; unmatched junction nucleotides: 6. Germline CDR1 KGHDR, CDR2 SFDVKD. The CDR3 region is CATSGGTGDNKNIQYF. DNA of the CDR3: TGTGCCACCAGTGGGGGGACAGGGGACAACAAAAACATTCAGTACTTC.

This chain joins TRBV7-2 and TRBJ2-3; D is perhaps TRBD1 (5 bases). The V and J ends lost 6 bases and 2 bases respectively, with 15 bases between them. The germline V gene encodes CDR1 SGHTA and CDR2 FQGNSA. CDR3 length: 15 residues. The CDR3: CASRRDRPVTDTQYF. CDR3 DNA sequence: TGTGCCAGCAGACGTGACAGACCTGTCACAGATACGCAGTATTTT. The full variable domain, completed using reference TRBV7-2 and TRBJ2-3, is GAGVSQSPSNKVTEKGKDVELRCDPISGHTALYWYRQSLGQGLEFLIYFQGNSAPDKSGLPSDRFSAERTGGSVSTLTIQRTQQEDSAVYLCASRRDRPVTDTQYFGPGTRLTVL.

This clone showed up just a few times. Written as DNA, the CDR3 is TGTGCCAGTAGTATGACTAGCGGGGATTTTGTCGAGCAGTACTTC. Protein product: CASSMTSGDFVEQYF. The rearrangement links TRBV19 to TRBJ2-7, with 11 bases aligning to TRBD2. Looked up from germline, CDR1 is LNHDA and CDR2 is SQIVND (reference sequence). V lost 3 bases and J lost 6; bases outside the gene matches: 7. The CDR3 sequence is 15 residues long.

This clone was recorded a few times. The rearrangement uses TRBV20-1 and TRBJ1-2, with D perhaps TRBD1 (5 bases). Germline CDR1 DFQATT, CDR2 SNEGSKA (reference sequence). This CDR3 has 11 residues. V lost 6 bases and J 4 bases, leaving 9 bases between the germline ends. CDR3 coding DNA: TGCAGTGCATCGGGGGTCTATGGCTACACCTTC. Its translation is CSASGVYGYTF.

The chain joins TRBV11-3 to TRBJ2-5; D is uncertain. The length of the CDR3 is 15 residues. Deletions cut 1 base from V and 2 bases from J, with 11 bases between. Per germline, CDR1 SGHNT and CDR2 YENEEA. The CDR3: CASSLGRTEQETQYF. The CDR3 DNA is TGTGCCAGCAGCTTAGGCAGAACAGAGCAAGAGACCCAGTACTTC.

V gene TRBV6-5 combines with J gene TRBJ1-6, with D possibly TRBD1 on 6 matching bases. The ends were cut back, 6 bases at V and 9 bases at J, with 18 bases in the middle. This CDR3 is 15 amino acids long. From germline, CDR1 is MNHEY and CDR2 SVGAGI. For the CDR3, the DNA is TGTGCCAGCAGACCCAGGGGAGGGGAGGGTTCACCCCTCCACTTT. It is translated as CASRPRGGEGSPLHF.

The V and J genes are TRBV5-1 and TRBJ1-6, with 9 positions matching TRBD1. Germline V CDR1 and CDR2: SGHRS, YFSETQ. The trim removed 5 bases at V and 10 bases at J, leaving 10 bases unmatched. This CDR3 is built from 15 residues. In nucleotides, the CDR3 is TGCGCCAGCAGACCACCCGGACAGGGGTGGTCACCCCTCCACTTT. Amino acid sequence: CASRPPGQGWSPLHF.

In DNA, the CDR3 is TGTGCCAGCAGCCCCTCGGAGGGGTCGGGCAGCAATCAGCCCCAGCATTTT. Translated, it gives CASSPSEGSGSNQPQHF. The chain employs TRBV7-9 and TRBJ1-5; D is possibly TRBD1 (5 bases). Germline assignment: CDR1 SEHNR and CDR2 FQNEAQ (reference sequence). V lost 5 bases, J lost 1 base, and 18 bases lay in between. This CDR3 has 17 amino acids.

This chain links TRBV7-6 with TRBJ2-7; the match to TRBD2 covers 11 bases. The germline CDR1 and CDR2 sequences are SGHVS and FNYEAQ. With 1 base clipped from V and 4 bases from J, the junction kept 6 bases outside the gene matches. The CDR3 runs 16 residues. Written as DNA, the CDR3 is TGTGCCAGCAGCTTAGTTGTAGCGGGGGGGCCATACGAGCAGTACTTC. Encoded protein: CASSLVVAGGPYEQYF.

V and J are TRBV27 and TRBJ1-4, with TRBD1 identical over 11 bases. The V gene end was trimmed by 5 bases and the J gene end by 4 bases; junction bases not matched to a gene: 9. The CDR3 sequence is 17 residues long. The V gene's germline CDR1 is MNHEY and CDR2 SMNVEV (reference sequence). This chain's CDR3 is CASSRNGQGAYNEKLFF. In DNA, the CDR3 is TGTGCCAGCAGTAGAAACGGACAGGGGGCTTATAATGAAAAACTGTTTTTT. Using reference TRBV27 and TRBJ1-4 for the parts outside the CDR3, the full variable domain is EAQVTQNPRYLITVTGKKLTVTCSQNMNHEYMSWYRQDPGLGLRQIYYSMNVEVTDKGDVPEGYKVSRKEKRNFPLILESPSPNQTSLYFCASSRNGQGAYNEKLFFGSGTQLSVL.

The rearrangement links TRBV2 to TRBJ1-1, with 8 bases identical to TRBD1. V shed 8 bases and J 2 bases; nucleotides not matched to a gene: 10. The CDR3 length is 15 residues. The germline CDR1 and CDR2 sequences are SNHLY and FYNNEI. CDR3: CASAAGTGVNTEAFF. CDR3 bases: TGTGCCAGCGCCGCCGGGACAGGCGTAAACACTGAAGCTTTCTTT.

The J gene is TRBJ2-2, the V gene TRBV2; D not resolved. Trimming left V 6 bases short and J 4 bases short, with 9 bases between. Germline-derived CDR1 and CDR2 are SNHLY and FYNNEI. This CDR3 has 13 amino acids. The CDR3 DNA is TGTGCCAGCAGGGCGGCCGCCACCGGGGAGCTGTTTTTT. Residues: CASRAAATGELFF.

This rearrangement joins TRBV4-3 to TRBJ2-3; D might be TRBD2 (5 bases). The V and J ends lost 1 base and 0 bases respectively, with 14 bases between them. The CDR3 is 17 residues long. Germline loops: CDR1 LGHNA, CDR2 YSLEER. CDR3: CASSQALGSPSTDTQYF. CDR3 bases: TGCGCCAGCAGCCAAGCTTTGGGGAGCCCTAGCACAGATACGCAGTATTTT.

This rearrangement joins TRBV29-1 to TRBJ1-1; D may be TRBD1 (6 bases). Trimming removed 6 bases at V and 4 bases at J, with 9 bases between. Germline V gene lookup returns CDR1 SQVTM and CDR2 ANQGSEA. CDR3 size: 11 residues. The CDR3 protein is CSVGTFTEAFF. CDR3 bases: TGCAGCGTCGGGACATTCACTGAAGCTTTCTTT.

The genes are TRBV6-5 and TRBJ1-5; possible D gene TRBD1, 6 bases. The length of the CDR3 is 15 residues. Germline assignment: CDR1 MNHEY and CDR2 SVGAGI. The V end was cut by 6 bases, the J end by 2 bases, with 14 bases between. The CDR3 reads CASSRQVPGNQPQHF. As DNA, the CDR3 is TGTGCCAGCAGCCGACAGGTCCCTGGCAATCAGCCCCAGCATTTT.

The chain uses TRBV2 and TRBJ2-7; D gene ambiguous. The V gene's germline CDR1 is SNHLY and CDR2 FYNNEI. V lost 6 bases to trimming and J lost 4 bases, with 7 bases between them. This CDR3 is built from 11 residues. CDR3 protein: CASRNLYEQYF. The CDR3 nucleotides read TGTGCCAGCAGGAACTTGTACGAGCAGTACTTC.

In this sample, this clone turned up once. J is TRBJ1-5 and V is TRBV4-1; tentative D call: TRBD1 (6 bases). CDR1 MGHRA and CDR2 YSYEKL come from the germline V gene. The CDR3 consists of 20 residues. Between the trimmed V and J ends, which lost 1 base and 6 bases, there was a span of 28 bases. CDR3 loop: CASSQGWGPKDSRSGQPQHF. DNA of the CDR3: TGCGCCAGCAGCCAAGGTTGGGGGCCTAAGGACTCCCGGTCGGGTCAGCCCCAGCATTTT.